The next 4 T cell receptor beta chains were all read from a single sample in a study of blood T cell repertoires in COVID-19. Repertoires were generated with immunoSEQ multiplex PCR, while TCRdb's copy carries only in-frame clones and drops some. This table holds 470,000 or so clones, approximately 85% found once. Material for sequencing was peripheral blood. These receptors originate from a human donor in a cohort sampled during active COVID-19.

J is TRBJ1-1 and V is TRBV18; D is undetermined. CDR3 length: 12 amino acids. V was pared by 4 bases and J by 7 bases, with 10 bases between. The germline V gene has CDR1 KGHSH and CDR2 LQKENI. In nucleotides, the CDR3 is TGTGCCAGCTCACATCAGGATGGTGAAGCTTTCTTT. Translating gives CASSHQDGEAFF.

The rearrangement uses TRBV7-3 and TRBJ1-1; possible D gene TRBD1, 5 bases. Germline CDR1 reads SGHTA; CDR2 reads FQGTGA. CDR3 length: 15 amino acids. With 4 bases removed from V and 10 bases from J, the gap between germline ends came to 22 bases. CDR3 amino acids: CASSSMIGGWDGAFF. CDR3 coding DNA: TGTGCCAGCAGCTCCATGATCGGGGGATGGGACGGAGCTTTCTTT.

The chain joins TRBV19 to TRBJ1-6; perhaps TRBD1 as D (6 bases). The V gene lost 4 bases and the J gene lost 9 bases, with 19 bases spanning the gap. In germline, CDR1 is LNHDA, CDR2 SQIVND (reference sequence). The length of the CDR3 is 16 residues. The CDR3 reads CASSTTSSGGSSPLHF. CDR3 in DNA: TGTGCCAGTAGTACCACTTCCTCGGGGGGCTCTTCACCCCTCCACTTT.

J is TRBJ2-5 and V is TRBV28, with D uncertain. This CDR3 spans 14 amino acids. Trimming took 5 bases from V and 5 from J, leaving 15 bases between them. The germline gives CDR1 MDHEN, CDR2 SYDVKM. CDR3 loop: CASSLGAVGETQYF. In DNA, the CDR3 is TGTGCCAGCAGTCTAGGTGCCGTGGGTGAGACCCAGTACTTC. Filled out from reference TRBV28 and TRBJ2-5, the complete variable domain reads DVKVTQSSRYLVKRTGEKVFLECVQDMDHENMFWYRQDPGLGLRLIYFSYDVKMKEKGDIPEGYSVSREKKERFSLILESASTNQTSMYLCASSLGAVGETQYFGPGTRLLVL.